The sequence of this T cell receptor beta chain was determined in a study of PD-1 blockade in classical Hodgkin lymphoma. The overall study: Nivolumab was administered to patients intravenously at 3 mg/kg every 2 weeks.

The CDR3 loop spans 14 amino acids. Looked up from germline, CDR1 is SGHTA and CDR2 is FQGNSA. V lost 5 bases and J 7 bases, leaving 15 bases between the germline ends. Study-level findings and limits: Diversity in CD4+ TCRs, unlike that measured in CD8+ TCRs, had risen significantly by C4D1. Causes of the repertoire differences remain undefined, possibly disease activity or prior therapy.

About this clone: What it binds is not known.

Here immunoSEQ multiplex PCR was the method, and the copy in TCRdb shows in-frame clones only, minus some. This table holds around 31,000 clones, around 71% found once. The patients all showed relapse after autologous stem cell transplantation, while their brentuximab vedotin exposure varied. Patients' outcomes at their best amounted to complete response, partial response or progressive disease. The chain recombines TRBV7-2 with TRBJ1-3; tentative D call: TRBD1 (5 bases). The material was peripheral blood mononuclear cells (PBMCs), obtained before the second cycle of nivolumab. The sequence was collected from a human donor with classical Hodgkin lymphoma. CDR3 DNA: TGTGCCAGCAGCCTGAGTCAGGGTGGGAACACCATATATTTT. Its protein is CASSLSQGGNTIYF.